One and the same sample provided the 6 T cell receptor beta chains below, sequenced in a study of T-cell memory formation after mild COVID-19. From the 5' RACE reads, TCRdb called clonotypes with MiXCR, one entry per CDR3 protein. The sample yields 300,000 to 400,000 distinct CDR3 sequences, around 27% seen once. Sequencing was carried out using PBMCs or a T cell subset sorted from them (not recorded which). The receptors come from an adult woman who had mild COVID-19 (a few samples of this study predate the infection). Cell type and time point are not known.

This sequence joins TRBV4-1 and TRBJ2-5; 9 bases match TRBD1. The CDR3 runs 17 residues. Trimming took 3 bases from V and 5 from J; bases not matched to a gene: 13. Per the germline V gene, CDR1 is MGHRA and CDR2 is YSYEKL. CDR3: CASSHQLTTGTGETQYF. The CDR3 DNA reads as TGCGCCAGCAGCCACCAACTCACAACCGGGACAGGGGAGACCCAGTACTTC.

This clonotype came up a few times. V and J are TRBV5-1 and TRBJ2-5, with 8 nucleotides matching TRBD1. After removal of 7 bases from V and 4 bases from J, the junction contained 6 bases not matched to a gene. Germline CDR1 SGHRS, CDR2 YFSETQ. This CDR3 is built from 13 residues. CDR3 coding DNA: TGCGCCAGCGGACAGGGCATACGAGAGACCCAGTACTTC. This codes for CASGQGIRETQYF.

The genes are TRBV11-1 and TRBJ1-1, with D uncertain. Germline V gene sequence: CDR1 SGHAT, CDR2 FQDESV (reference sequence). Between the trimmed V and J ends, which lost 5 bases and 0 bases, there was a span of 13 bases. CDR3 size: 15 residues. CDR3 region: CASSPRIQLNTEAFF. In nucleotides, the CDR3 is TGTGCCAGCAGCCCGAGGATACAGCTGAACACTGAAGCTTTCTTT.

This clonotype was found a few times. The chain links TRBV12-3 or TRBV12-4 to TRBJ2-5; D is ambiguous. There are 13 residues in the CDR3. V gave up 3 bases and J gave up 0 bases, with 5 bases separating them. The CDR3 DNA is TGTGCCAGCAGTTTTCCGTACCAAGAGACCCAGTACTTC. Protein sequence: CASSFPYQETQYF.

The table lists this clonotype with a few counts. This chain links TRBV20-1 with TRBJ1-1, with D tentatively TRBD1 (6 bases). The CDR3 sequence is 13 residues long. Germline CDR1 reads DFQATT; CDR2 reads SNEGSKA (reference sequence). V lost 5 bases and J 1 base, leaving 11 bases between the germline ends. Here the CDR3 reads CSASRQENTEAFF. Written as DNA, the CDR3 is TGCAGTGCTTCCAGACAGGAGAACACTGAAGCTTTCTTT.

The DNA for the CDR3 is TGTGCCAGCAGCCAAGATTTTGGGTTCTCCTACGAGCAGTACTTC. Translated: CASSQDFGFSYEQYF. The chain uses TRBV14 and TRBJ2-7; D not resolved. CDR3 length: 15 amino acids. Trimming took off 0 bases at V and 0 bases at J, with 9 bases between the two ends. The V gene's germline CDR1 is SGHDN and CDR2 FVKESK.